This T cell receptor beta chain was recovered during a study of shared clonotypes between healthy human individuals. Trimming left V 5 bases short and J 0 bases short, with 11 bases between. CDR3 size: 15 residues. Germline V gene lookup returns CDR1 LNHNV and CDR2 YYDKDF (reference sequence). The table came from immunoSEQ multiplex PCR; TCRdb's copy has only in-frame clones and leaves some out. Of a few million clones listed, roughly 92% are singletons. The chain combines TRBV15 with TRBJ1-3; D is perhaps TRBD1 (6 bases). The specimen was naive CD4+ T cells sorted from blood. Subset of the sample: CD45RA+ positively selected. This receptor was obtained from a man younger than 35 in good health. The CDR3, as DNA: TGTGCCACCAGCCTGGACAGTCGCTCTGGAAACACCATATATTTT. This codes for CATSLDSRSGNTIYF.